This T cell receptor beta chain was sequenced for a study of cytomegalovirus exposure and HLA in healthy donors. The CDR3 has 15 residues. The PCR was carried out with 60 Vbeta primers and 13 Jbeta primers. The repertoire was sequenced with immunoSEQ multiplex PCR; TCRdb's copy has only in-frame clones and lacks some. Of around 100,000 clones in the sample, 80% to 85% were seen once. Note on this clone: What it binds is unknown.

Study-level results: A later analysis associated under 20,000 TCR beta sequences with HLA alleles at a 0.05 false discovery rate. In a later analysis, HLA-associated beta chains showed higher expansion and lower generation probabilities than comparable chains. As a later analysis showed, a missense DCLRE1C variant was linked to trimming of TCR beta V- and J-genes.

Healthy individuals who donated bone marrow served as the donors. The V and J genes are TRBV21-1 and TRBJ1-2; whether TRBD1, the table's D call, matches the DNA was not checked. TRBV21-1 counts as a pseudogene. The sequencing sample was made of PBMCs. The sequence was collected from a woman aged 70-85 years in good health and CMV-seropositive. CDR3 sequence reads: CASSAFVRRGRGYTF. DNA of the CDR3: TGTGCCAGCAGCGCCTTCGTAAGGAGGGGGCGAGGCTACACCTTC.